The 18 T cell receptor beta chains below come from one sample, sequenced in a study of beta chain features in type 1 diabetes. Expressed TCRB transcripts got sequenced, as all isolated RNA was reverse transcribed. The table came from immunoSEQ multiplex PCR; TCRdb's copy has only in-frame clones and leaves some out. The table shows 110,000 or so clones, with about two fifths occurring only once. Source material: stem cell memory CD4+ T cells from blood. Receptors originate from a woman younger than 35 in good health.

In its sample, this clone was seen a few times. The chain has TRBV25-1 and TRBJ2-1; 11 nucleotides match TRBD2. The length of the CDR3 is 15 residues. Germline CDR1 is MGHDK and CDR2 is SYGVNS. Trimming removed 4 bases from V and 4 bases from J; junction bases left unmatched: 3. The CDR3 region has the DNA TGTGCCAGCAGTGCCAGACTAGCGGGGTACAATGAGCAGTTCTTC. This translates into CASSARLAGYNEQFF.

This clone was seen only a few times. This chain links TRBV29-1 with TRBJ2-6, with 7 bases lining up with TRBD1. Germline-derived CDR1 and CDR2 are SQVTM and ANQGSEA. The CDR3 has 15 amino acids. The ends lost 7 bases at V and 4 bases at J; junction bases unmatched: 10. The CDR3 spells CSAVLRQGGANVLTF. CDR3 DNA: TGCAGCGCCGTCCTCCGACAGGGAGGGGCCAACGTCCTGACTTTC.

This chain joins TRBV7-9 and TRBJ2-1, with TRBD2 as a possible D gene (6 bases). There are 15 residues in the CDR3. The V end lost 3 bases, the J end lost 3 bases, and 12 bases lay between the germline ends. Germline CDR1 reads SEHNR; CDR2 reads FQNEAQ (reference sequence). For the CDR3, the DNA is TGTGCCAGCAGCTTCAGTAGCGGACTCTACAATGAGCAGTTCTTC. It codes for CASSFSSGLYNEQFF.

The chain uses TRBV7-6 and TRBJ1-1, with 7 bases that match TRBD1. The germline V gene has CDR1 SGHVS and CDR2 FNYEAQ. The CDR3 loop spans 15 amino acids. J was trimmed by 2 bases and V by 5 bases; bases with no gene match: 8. CDR3 coding DNA: TGTGCCAGCAGCCTTCGCGGGACAGTAAACACTGAAGCTTTCTTT. Its protein is CASSLRGTVNTEAFF.

There are a few counts of this clone. The chain recombines TRBV6-5 with TRBJ2-7, with 7 bases lining up with TRBD2. This CDR3 has 14 residues. The germline CDR1 and CDR2 sequences are MNHEY and SVGAGI. V lost 7 bases to trimming and J lost 4 bases; unmatched junction nucleotides: 10. The CDR3: CASKYQGGNYEQYF. CDR3 DNA sequence: TGTGCCAGCAAATACCAGGGAGGGAATTACGAGCAGTACTTC.

This chain uses TRBV18 with TRBJ2-1; 12 bases fit TRBD1. The V gene's germline CDR1 is KGHSH and CDR2 LQKENI. The CDR3 totals 16 residues. The V segment lost 1 base and the J segment 5 bases; nucleotides outside the gene matches: 3. The CDR3: CASSPLGTGGHNEQFF. Written as DNA, the CDR3 is TGTGCCAGCTCACCACTAGGGACAGGGGGCCACAATGAGCAGTTCTTC.

This chain joins TRBV18 and TRBJ1-1, with TRBD1 matching 11 bases. The germline V gene encodes CDR1 KGHSH and CDR2 LQKENI. V was clipped by 4 bases and J by 6 bases; unmatched bases: 13. This CDR3 is built from 17 residues. The CDR3 nucleotides are TGTGCCAGCTCACAAGGGACAGGGGGGTTAGTAGGCGCTGAAGCTTTCTTT. The encoded protein is CASSQGTGGLVGAEAFF.

This clone was seen a few times. The CDR3 spells CASSQGGRRDEQFF. The DNA of the CDR3 is TGCGCCAGCAGCCAAGGGGGCCGACGGGATGAGCAGTTCTTC. V gene TRBV4-1 combines with J gene TRBJ2-1; the D gene is possibly TRBD1 (5 bases). The germline V gene encodes CDR1 MGHRA and CDR2 YSYEKL. Deletions cut 1 base from V and 8 bases from J, with 12 bases between. This CDR3 is built from 14 residues.

The chain joins TRBV28 to TRBJ2-1; D is unclear. The germline gives CDR1 MDHEN, CDR2 SYDVKM. CDR3 length equals 13 residues. V was cut by 4 bases and J by 8 bases, with 12 bases left in between. The CDR3 sequence: CASSSPPRYEQFF. The CDR3 DNA follows: TGTGCCAGCAGTTCCCCCCCTAGGTATGAGCAGTTCTTC.

This clone has just a few counts. The gene calls are TRBV7-2 and TRBJ2-7, with 7 positions matching TRBD2. CDR1 and CDR2 (germline): SGHTA, FQGNSA. After removal of 5 bases from V and 2 bases from J, the junction contained 6 bases not matched to a gene. This CDR3 contains 14 residues. The CDR3 sequence: CASSPSGTPYEQYF. CDR3 DNA: TGTGCCAGCAGCCCCAGCGGGACCCCCTACGAGCAGTACTTC.

The chain has TRBV5-4 and TRBJ2-1, with a possible D match to TRBD1 (6 bases). The CDR3 consists of 12 residues. Trimming left V 0 bases short and J 9 bases short, with 7 bases between. Germline CDR1 reads SGHNT; CDR2 reads YYREEE (reference sequence). CDR3 nucleotides: TGTGCCAGCAGCTTGGGAGGGGGTGAGCAGTTCTTC. It translates to CASSLGGGEQFF. Full variable domain (outside the CDR3, taken from reference TRBV5-4 and TRBJ2-1): ETGVTQSPTHLIKTRGQQVTLRCSSQSGHNTVSWYQQALGQGPQFIFQYYREEENGRGNFPPRFSGLQFPNYSSELNVNALELDDSALYLCASSLGGGEQFFGPGTRLTVL.

This clone was found a few times. The chain couples TRBV7-3 to TRBJ1-2, with D possibly being TRBD1 (6 bases). V lost 5 bases and J 5 bases, leaving 12 bases between the germline ends. Germline assignment: CDR1 SGHTA and CDR2 FQGTGA. The CDR3 is made up of 13 amino acids. The CDR3 bases are TGTGCCAGCAGCCCTGGACAGCAGTATGGCTACACCTTC. Residues: CASSPGQQYGYTF.

This clone was detected only a few times. This rearrangement joins TRBV11-1 to TRBJ2-7; 11 nucleotides align to TRBD2. Germline-derived CDR1 and CDR2 are SGHAT and FQDESV (reference sequence). Trimming cost V 5 bases and J 0 bases; bases outside gene matches: 3. This CDR3 spans 15 amino acids. CDR3 sequence reads: CASSIGLAGSYEQYF. In DNA form, the CDR3 reads TGTGCCAGCAGCATCGGACTAGCGGGCTCCTACGAGCAGTACTTC.

The gene calls are TRBV5-1 and TRBJ2-1; D is unclear. CDR3 length: 13 amino acids. V was pared by 0 bases and J by 7 bases, with 8 bases between. Germline values: CDR1 SGHRS, CDR2 YFSETQ. In DNA, the CDR3 is TGCGCCAGCAGCTTGGCGGAGCTGAATGAGCAGTTCTTC. It yields the protein CASSLAELNEQFF. Based on the CDR3 plus reference TRBV5-1 and TRBJ2-1, the full variable domain is KAGVTQTPRYLIKTRGQQVTLSCSPISGHRSVSWYQQTPGQGLQFLFEYFSETQRNKGNFPGRFSGRQFSNSRSEMNVSTLELGDSALYLCASSLAELNEQFFGPGTRLTVL.

V usage is TRBV6-6 and J usage is TRBJ2-3; D is undetermined. Germline CDR1 reads MNHNY; CDR2 reads SVGAGI (reference sequence). Trimming removed 8 bases at V and 6 bases at J, with 12 bases between. CDR3 size: 12 residues. CDR3 residues: CASARSRDTQYF. The CDR3 DNA reads TGTGCCAGCGCAAGGAGTAGGGATACGCAGTATTTT.

The V call is TRBV6-5, the J call TRBJ1-2; no firm D call. The CDR3 totals 13 residues. The V end lost 2 bases, the J end lost 9 bases, and 13 bases lay between the germline ends. Germline lookup yields CDR1 MNHEY and CDR2 SVGAGI. DNA of the CDR3: TGTGCCAGCAGTTACGGGCCCCGGAGGAGCTACACCTTC. Encoded protein: CASSYGPRRSYTF.

CDR3 protein: CASSMLLREYNEQFF. Here the CDR3 DNA reads TGTGCCAGTAGCATGCTATTGCGGGAGTACAATGAGCAGTTCTTC. J is TRBJ2-1 and V is TRBV19; 7 bases are a match to TRBD2. CDR3 length: 15 residues. J lost 4 bases, V lost 6 bases, and 9 bases had no gene match. In germline, CDR1 is LNHDA, CDR2 SQIVND (reference sequence).

This chain links TRBV5-1 with TRBJ2-3, with 8 positions matching TRBD1. CDR3 size: 15 residues. The germline V gene encodes CDR1 SGHRS and CDR2 YFSETQ. J gave up 3 bases and V 6 bases, and 9 bases lay outside the gene matches. The CDR3 DNA follows: TGCGCCAGCACCAGGACAGGGTCGGGGACAGATACGCAGTATTTT. This translates into CASTRTGSGTDTQYF.